This T cell receptor (beta chain) came from a study of cytomegalovirus exposure and HLA in healthy donors. In the case of this clone: The antigen is unknown. The germline gene is not matched at one end of the junction; a read error may be the cause.

The CDR3 sequence is 16 residues long. CDR1 MNHEY and CDR2 SMNVEV come from the germline V gene (reference sequence). Whole-study findings and limits: In an earlier analysis, in roughly 600 donors, most V segments appeared productive either ~87% or ~30% of the time.

With 60 Vbeta and 13 Jbeta primers, the PCR was carried out. Here immunoSEQ multiplex PCR was the method, and the copy in TCRdb shows in-frame clones only, minus some. The sample holds 120,000 to 150,000 clones, around 10% seen once. Sample: PBMCs. The sequence was obtained from a male donor in good health and CMV-seronegative. This chain uses TRBV27 with TRBJ2-7, with 8 bases aligning to TRBD2. In DNA form, the CDR3 reads TGTGCCAGCAGTCTATCCGCAGCGGGGGAGGGCTACGAGCAGTACTTC. Its translation is CASSLSAAGEGYEQYF.